Sequencing of this TCR beta chain was carried out in a study of CD8 T cells in Susac syndrome. V was pared by 2 bases and J by 0 bases, with 8 bases between. The CDR3 length is 14 residues. Germline V gene sequence: CDR1 SQVTM, CDR2 ANQGSEA. Roughly 0.45 to 1 ug RNA was reverse transcribed with random hexamers. TCRdb reprocessed the immunoSEQ multiplex PCR reads via MiXCR and lists one record per CDR3 protein. The table lists about 400,000 distinct CDR3 sequences, around 85% of them singletons. The sequenced sample was CD8+ T cells from PBMCs. The TCR originated in a human donor with multiple sclerosis. The chain carries TRBV29-1 and TRBJ2-1; maybe TRBD1 (6 bases). In DNA form, the CDR3 reads TGCAGCGTTGAACAGGGGAGCTCCTACAATGAGCAGTTCTTC. As protein: CSVEQGSSYNEQFF.